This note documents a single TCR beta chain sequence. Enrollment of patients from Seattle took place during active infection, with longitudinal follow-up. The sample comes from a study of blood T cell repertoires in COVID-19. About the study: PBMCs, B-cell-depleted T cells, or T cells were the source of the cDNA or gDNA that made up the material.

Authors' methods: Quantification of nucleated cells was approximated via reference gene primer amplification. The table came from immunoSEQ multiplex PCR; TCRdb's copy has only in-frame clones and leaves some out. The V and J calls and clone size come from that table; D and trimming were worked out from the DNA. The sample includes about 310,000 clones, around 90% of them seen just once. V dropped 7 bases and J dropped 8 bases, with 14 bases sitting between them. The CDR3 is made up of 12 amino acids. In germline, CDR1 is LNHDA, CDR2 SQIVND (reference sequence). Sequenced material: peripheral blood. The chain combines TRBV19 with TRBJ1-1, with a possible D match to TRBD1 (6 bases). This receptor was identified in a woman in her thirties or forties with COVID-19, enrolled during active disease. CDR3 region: CASTLGQREAFF. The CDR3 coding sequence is TGTGCCAGTACCCTCGGACAGAGGGAAGCTTTCTTT.